The 4 T cell receptor beta chains in this list originate from one sample, sequenced in a study of identical twins. TCRdb re-called the 5' RACE reads through MiXCR, storing one row per CDR3 protein. Of fewer than 350,000 distinct CDR3 sequences listed, less than 9% were seen once; the top ten hold less than 2.5%. These sequences were also reported in another study, on yellow fever vaccine responses in identical twins.

The sample consisted of memory (CD45RO+) T cells sorted from blood. The receptors stem from a woman aged 18-29 years in good health.

This clonotype appeared many times. The gene calls are TRBV3-1 and TRBJ2-7; 7 bases agree with TRBD1. Germline V gene lookup returns CDR1 LGHDT and CDR2 YNNKEL (reference sequence). The CDR3 totals 14 residues. The V gene end was trimmed by 0 bases and the J gene end by 12 bases; junction bases not matched to a gene: 11. In DNA form, the CDR3 reads TGTGCCAGCAGCCAAGATGGGAAACAGGGGCGGCTGTACTTC. Translation gives CASSQDGKQGRLYF.

This clonotype was found many times. This sequence joins TRBV12-3 or TRBV12-4 and TRBJ1-5; 9 nucleotides match TRBD1. Trimming removed 9 bases from V and 6 bases from J; junction bases left unmatched: 15. CDR3 size: 16 residues. The CDR3 spells CASKRGGQGGSQPQHF. DNA of the CDR3: TGTGCCAGTAAGAGAGGGGGACAGGGAGGTAGTCAGCCCCAGCATTTT.

This clonotype was recorded a few times. This chain links TRBV5-1 with TRBJ1-1, with unresolved D. Trimming left V 2 bases short and J 1 base short, with 12 bases between. The length of the CDR3 is 15 residues. Germline values: CDR1 SGHRS, CDR2 YFSETQ. The CDR3 DNA reads TGCGCCAGCAGCTTTATTGGCAGTACGAACACTGAAGCTTTCTTT. Translation gives CASSFIGSTNTEAFF.

This clonotype was counted many times. This chain links TRBV9 with TRBJ2-1; D is possibly TRBD2 (7 bases). V lost 4 bases and J 3 bases, leaving 14 bases between the germline ends. The CDR3 length is 15 residues. Germline lookup yields CDR1 SGDLS and CDR2 YYNGEE. The CDR3 coding sequence is TGTGCCAGCAGCTCAAGGGGGGGTTTCTACAATGAGCAGTTCTTC. The encoded protein is CASSSRGGFYNEQFF.